What follows are 32 T cell receptor beta chains derived from one specimen sequenced in a study of CDR3 diversity in severe acne. One entry per CDR3 protein results from TCRdb running MiXCR on the PCR reads. There are about 98,000 distinct CDR3 sequences in the sample; roughly half occur only once, and around 12% lies in the top ten. Sequencing was carried out using blood. The receptor source for this set is a male donor with acne.

This chain connects TRBV7-8 to TRBJ1-2, with 9 bases fitting TRBD1. Germline CDR1 is SGHVS and CDR2 is FQNEAQ. The CDR3 length is 17 residues. Trimming removed 2 bases from V and 3 bases from J; junction bases left unmatched: 10. CDR3 bases: TGTGCCAGCAGCTTATTATACTCGGGACAGGGCTACTATGGCTACACCTTC. Residues: CASSLLYSGQGYYGYTF.

By sample fraction, this clonotype is medium-sized. The rearrangement uses TRBV7-6 and TRBJ2-7; 12 positions agree with TRBD2. The CDR3 length is 14 residues. CDR1 is SGHVS and CDR2 is FNYEAQ in the germline V gene. Trimming cost V 5 bases and J 3 bases; bases outside gene matches: 2. The CDR3 protein is CASSRLAGDYEQYF. CDR3 sequence (DNA): TGTGCCAGCAGCCGACTAGCGGGGGACTACGAGCAGTACTTC.

This clonotype appeared a few times. J is TRBJ1-1 and V is TRBV2, with D perhaps matching TRBD1 (5 bases). Germline V gene sequence: CDR1 SNHLY, CDR2 FYNNEI. Trimming removed 3 bases at V and 1 base at J, with 9 bases between. The length of the CDR3 is 14 residues. DNA of the CDR3: TGTGCCAGCAGTGAGTCTGGGACGAACACTGAAGCTTTCTTT. This sequence encodes CASSESGTNTEAFF.

J is TRBJ2-7 and V is TRBV29-1, with D perhaps assigned TRBD1 or TRBD2 (5 bases each). CDR1 and CDR2 from the germline V gene are SQVTM and ANQGSEA. CDR3 length equals 13 residues. Deletions cut 4 bases from V and 7 bases from J, with 17 bases between. The CDR3 DNA reads as TGCAGCGTTGTGGGGCGGGTTGGGAATGAGCAGTACTTC. Its protein is CSVVGRVGNEQYF.

In its sample, this clonotype was seen many times. CDR3 nucleotides: TGTGCCAGTAGTCACCTACGGTACTATGGCTACACCTTC. Its protein is CASSHLRYYGYTF. This chain links TRBV19 with TRBJ1-2; D gene uncertain. Germline CDR1 reads LNHDA; CDR2 reads SQIVND (reference sequence). This CDR3 region has 13 residues. Trimming removed 5 bases at V and 3 bases at J, with 10 bases between.

The chain is built from TRBV30 and TRBJ2-7; unclear D gene. CDR3 size: 13 residues. CDR1 is GTSNPN and CDR2 is SVGIG in the germline V gene (reference sequence). V lost 1 base and J lost 2, with 9 bases in between. The CDR3 nucleotides are TGTGCCTGGAGTGGGCGCCCACCCTACGAGCAGTACTTC. It translates to CAWSGRPPYEQYF.

As to this clonotype: An end of the junction differs from the germline gene, which may be a read error. This rearrangement joins TRBV19 to TRBJ1-4; no reliable D call. Germline-derived CDR1 and CDR2 are LNHDA and SQIVND (reference sequence). CDR3 size: 15 residues. The CDR3 DNA follows: TGTGCCAGTAGTCTTAGACCAAACCCGAATGGAAAACTGTTTTTT. This gives the protein CASSLRPNPNGKLFF.

The V and J genes are TRBV25-1 and TRBJ2-1, with 13 bases aligning to TRBD2. With 10 bases clipped from V and 7 bases from J, the junction kept 4 bases outside the gene matches. The CDR3 consists of 13 residues. Germline CDR1 reads MGHDK; CDR2 reads SYGVNS. CDR3 amino acids: CAIPGLAGNEQFF. The DNA for the CDR3 is TGTGCCATCCCGGGACTAGCGGGAAATGAGCAGTTCTTC.

This clonotype appeared many times. The rearrangement uses TRBV20-1 and TRBJ2-3; weak D call: TRBD2 (6 bases). V gave up 3 bases and J gave up 0 bases, with 10 bases separating them. Germline loops: CDR1 DFQATT, CDR2 SNEGSKA (reference sequence). This CDR3 comprises 14 residues. CDR3 nucleotide sequence: TGCAGTGCTAGCCCCGCGGGGAGCACAGATACGCAGTATTTT. This gives the protein CSASPAGSTDTQYF.

The chain is built from TRBV20-1 and TRBJ2-2; either TRBD1 or TRBD2 may fit D (5 bases each). Germline V gene lookup returns CDR1 DFQATT and CDR2 SNEGSKA (reference sequence). The CDR3 runs to 15 residues. V was cut by 6 bases and J by 3 bases, with 17 bases left in between. The CDR3 DNA reads as TGCAGTGCCGGTGTGGGGGTGCGGTACACCGGGGAGCTGTTTTTT. Protein product: CSAGVGVRYTGELFF.

Note on this clonotype: Possible read error: a much larger clone is one base away. The DNA of the CDR3 is TGCGCCGGCAGCCAAGCCCTAGCGGGGGGACAAGAGACCCAGTACTTC. This gives the protein CAGSQALAGGQETQYF. The chain combines TRBV4-3 with TRBJ2-7, with TRBD2 identical over 11 bases. The DNA end is a closer match to TRBJ2-5, so the J assignment may be wrong. This CDR3 has 16 residues. Looked up from germline, CDR1 is LGHNA and CDR2 is YSLEER.

In the case of this clonotype: A much larger clone sits a single nucleotide away, making a read error possible. The chain recombines TRBV6-6 with TRBJ2-7, with 11 positions matching TRBD2. CDR1 and CDR2 from the germline V gene are MNHNY and SVGAGI (reference sequence). The CDR3 has 15 residues. CDR3 DNA sequence: TGTGCCAGCAGGAGCGATACTAGCGGGAGTGAAGAGCAGTTCGTC. Translation gives CASRSDTSGSEEQFV.

A note on this clonotype: With a much larger clone just one base away, this may be a read error. The rearrangement joins TRBV4-2 to TRBJ2-7, with a weak D call TRBD1 (5 bases). With the DNA end fitting TRBJ2-1 better, the J assignment may be wrong. Germline CDR1 is LGHNA and CDR2 is YNFKEQ. The CDR3 consists of 12 residues. The CDR3 nucleotides are TGTACCAGCAAGGGGTCATACAATGAGCAGTTCTTC. Translating it yields CTSKGSYNEQFF.

In this sample, this clonotype turned up many times. The chain has TRBV30 and TRBJ2-5; D remains unclear. The germline CDR1 and CDR2 sequences are GTSNPN and SVGIG (reference sequence). V lost 2 bases, J lost 5 bases, and 12 bases lay in between. The CDR3 sequence is 13 residues long. CDR3 in DNA: TGTGCCTGGAGTACTTGGACCGGCGAGACCCAGTACTTC. The encoded protein is CAWSTWTGETQYF.

The chain recombines TRBV2 with TRBJ1-5, with a weak D call TRBD1 (6 bases). Looked up from germline, CDR1 is SNHLY and CDR2 is FYNNEI. V was pared by 6 bases and J by 3 bases, with 12 bases between. This CDR3 is built from 14 residues. CDR3 sequence reads: CASSPQGTNQPQHF. The CDR3 region has the DNA TGTGCCAGCAGCCCCCAGGGGACCAATCAGCCCCAGCATTTT.

The chain combines TRBV20-1 with TRBJ2-7, with 7 bases that match TRBD1. The CDR3 is made up of 12 amino acids. Germline loops: CDR1 DFQATT, CDR2 SNEGSKA (reference sequence). Unmatched junction bases numbered 7, after V lost 5 bases and J lost 6 bases. CDR3 sequence (DNA): TGCAGTGCTCCTTGGACAGGCACCGAGCAGTACTTC. Protein product: CSAPWTGTEQYF.

This sequence joins TRBV25-1 and TRBJ2-7, with TRBD1 matching over 8 bases. Germline loops: CDR1 MGHDK, CDR2 SYGVNS. The V segment lost 3 bases and the J segment 4 bases; nucleotides outside the gene matches: 8. This CDR3 comprises 15 residues. Written as DNA, the CDR3 is TGTGCCAGCAGTGATCCTTCAGGGGGCGCGTACGAGCAGTACTTC. Translation: CASSDPSGGAYEQYF.

This clonotype was picked up many times. The rearrangement links TRBV6-2 or TRBV6-3 to TRBJ2-7, with a tentative D call TRBD1 (6 bases). V lost 7 bases and J 3 bases, leaving 13 bases between the germline ends. CDR3 length: 13 residues. Germline CDR1 reads MNHEY; CDR2 reads SVGEGT. The CDR3 is CASTGDIIYEQYF. The DNA for the CDR3 is TGTGCCAGCACAGGGGATATAATCTACGAGCAGTACTTC.

This clonotype was observed at least ten times. The chain has TRBV6-1 and TRBJ2-7; possibly TRBD2 for D (5 bases). The CDR3 contains 11 residues. With 8 bases removed from V and 6 bases from J, the gap between germline ends came to 11 bases. Germline V lookup: CDR1 MNHNS, CDR2 SASEGT. Here the CDR3 reads CASSFAGEQYF. CDR3 DNA: TGTGCCAGCTCATTCGCGGGCGAGCAGTACTTC.

About this clonotype: A much larger clone differs by one base, so this may be a read error. V gene TRBV11-3 combines with J gene TRBJ2-7; 12 positions agree with TRBD1. The CDR3 contains 16 residues. Germline CDR1 is SGHNT and CDR2 is YENEEA. The CDR3 DNA reads as TGTGCCAGCAGCCCTTACGAGGGACAGGGGGCCTACAAGCAGTACTTC. Its translation: CASSPYEGQGAYKQYF.

Concerning this clonotype itself: This may come from a read error, since a much larger clone is one base off. The chain is built from TRBV5-5 and TRBJ2-7, with 10 bases aligning to TRBD2. Germline values: CDR1 SGHKS, CDR2 YYEKEE (reference sequence). V was pared by 4 bases and J by 4 bases, with 5 bases of the junction left unmatched. The CDR3 runs to 14 residues. The CDR3 DNA reads as TGTGCCAGCAGCACCCCGACTAGCGGGTACGAGCAGTACTTC. Translating it yields CASSTPTSGYEQYF.

The chain combines TRBV9 with TRBJ2-5, with 8 positions matching TRBD2. Germline V lookup: CDR1 SGDLS, CDR2 YYNGEE. J was trimmed by 1 base and V by 4 bases; bases with no gene match: 6. The CDR3 has 15 residues. Here the CDR3 reads CASSPGLATQETQYF. The CDR3 DNA is TGTGCCAGCAGCCCCGGACTAGCAACCCAAGAGACCCAGTACTTC.

The J gene is TRBJ2-7, the V gene TRBV13; D is perhaps TRBD1 or TRBD2 (5 bases each). Trimming removed 5 bases from V and 5 bases from J, with 10 bases in between. The CDR3 is 12 amino acids. CDR1 and CDR2 (germline): PRHDT, FYEKMQ (reference sequence). The CDR3 here is CASSQGRNEQYF. CDR3 nucleotide sequence: TGTGCCAGCAGCCAGGGACGGAACGAGCAGTACTTC.

This rearrangement joins TRBV7-8 to TRBJ1-5; no firm D call. V shed 4 bases and J shed 5 bases, with 6 bases lying between them. The CDR3 consists of 12 residues. Germline lookup yields CDR1 SGHVS and CDR2 FQNEAQ. The CDR3 loop reads CASSSGDQPQHF. The CDR3 DNA sequence: TGTGCCAGCAGCTCAGGCGATCAGCCCCAGCATTTT.

J is TRBJ2-5 and V is TRBV10-2; the match to TRBD2 covers 14 bases. V was clipped by 6 bases and J by 4 bases; unmatched bases: 7. CDR1 is WSHSY, CDR2 SAAADI, per germline. This CDR3 region has 16 residues. CDR3 sequence: CASRGTSGRTPETQYF. In DNA, the CDR3 is TGCGCCAGCAGGGGGACTAGCGGGAGAACCCCAGAGACCCAGTACTTC.

The rearrangement uses TRBV2 and TRBJ2-1, with D perhaps TRBD1 (5 bases). The CDR3 totals 15 residues. V lost 9 bases, J lost 0 bases, and 15 bases lay in between. Per germline, CDR1 SNHLY and CDR2 FYNNEI. The CDR3 loop is CARPLGESSYNEQFF. The CDR3 coding sequence is TGTGCCAGGCCCTTAGGGGAAAGCTCCTACAATGAGCAGTTCTTC.

This clonotype has only a few counts. The gene calls are TRBV25-1 and TRBJ1-4; D remains unclear. Germline CDR1 MGHDK, CDR2 SYGVNS. The CDR3 loop spans 14 amino acids. Trimming pared 3 bases from V and 0 bases from J, leaving 5 bases between. This CDR3 is CASSEDATNEKLFF. The CDR3 DNA is TGTGCCAGCAGTGAGGATGCAACTAATGAAAAACTGTTTTTT.

The J gene is TRBJ2-7, the V gene TRBV30, with 10 positions matching TRBD1. The CDR3 totals 11 residues. From germline, CDR1 is GTSNPN and CDR2 SVGIG (reference sequence). The chain's CDR3 is CAWSVQDRGGV. The CDR3 bases are TGTGCCTGGAGTGTACAGGACAGGGGGGGCGTC.

Note on this clonotype: A much bigger clone sits one base away, suggesting this may be a read error. V usage is TRBV5-6 and J usage is TRBJ1-1; 7 bases are a match to TRBD1. The CDR3 length is 14 residues. In germline, CDR1 is SGHDT, CDR2 YYEEEE. As DNA, the CDR3 is TGTGCCGGCAGCTTGGAGGGGGCGAGGACTGAAGCTTTCTTT. Translation: CAGSLEGARTEAFF.

The J gene is TRBJ2-6, the V gene TRBV10-3; D may be TRBD1 (6 bases). CDR1 and CDR2 (germline): ENHRY, SYGVKD. This CDR3 has 16 residues. V lost 6 bases to trimming and J lost 2 bases, with 14 bases between them. The CDR3, as DNA: TGTGCCATCAGCCCCCCACAGGGTGCTGGGGCCAACGTCCTGACTTTC. It translates to CAISPPQGAGANVLTF.

This clonotype has only a few counts. The chain joins TRBV9 to TRBJ1-4; TRBD1 is a possible D gene (6 bases). The CDR3 consists of 14 residues. V dropped 4 bases and J dropped 3 bases, with 10 bases sitting between them. Germline CDR1 and CDR2: SGDLS and YYNGEE. The CDR3 DNA reads as TGTGCCAGCAGCCATCAGGGGTCTAATGAAAAACTGTTTTTT. It translates to CASSHQGSNEKLFF.

This clonotype was recorded a few times. The CDR3 DNA is TGTGCCAGCAGCCCACCTACTAGCGGGAGCAGCACAGATACGCAGTATTTT. Protein: CASSPPTSGSSTDTQYF. The rearrangement uses TRBV7-9 and TRBJ2-3; 11 bases agree with TRBD2. The CDR3 consists of 17 residues. V dropped 5 bases and J dropped 0; count of bases not matched to a gene: 7. Germline V gene lookup returns CDR1 SEHNR and CDR2 FQNEAQ (reference sequence).